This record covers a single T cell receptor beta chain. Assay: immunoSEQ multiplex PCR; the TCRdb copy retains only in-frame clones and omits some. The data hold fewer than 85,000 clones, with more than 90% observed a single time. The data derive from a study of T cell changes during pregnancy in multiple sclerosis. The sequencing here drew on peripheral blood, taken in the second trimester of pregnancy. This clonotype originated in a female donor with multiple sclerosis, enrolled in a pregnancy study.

The CDR3 reads CASSFSGRGQPQHF. The CDR3 nucleotides are TGTGCCAGCAGTTTTAGTGGGAGGGGGCAGCCCCAGCATTTT. This chain uses TRBV27 with TRBJ1-5; tentatively, D is TRBD1 (6 bases). The CDR3 consists of 14 residues. The germline CDR1 and CDR2 sequences are MNHEY and SMNVEV (reference sequence). V dropped 3 bases and J dropped 7 bases, with 13 bases sitting between them.